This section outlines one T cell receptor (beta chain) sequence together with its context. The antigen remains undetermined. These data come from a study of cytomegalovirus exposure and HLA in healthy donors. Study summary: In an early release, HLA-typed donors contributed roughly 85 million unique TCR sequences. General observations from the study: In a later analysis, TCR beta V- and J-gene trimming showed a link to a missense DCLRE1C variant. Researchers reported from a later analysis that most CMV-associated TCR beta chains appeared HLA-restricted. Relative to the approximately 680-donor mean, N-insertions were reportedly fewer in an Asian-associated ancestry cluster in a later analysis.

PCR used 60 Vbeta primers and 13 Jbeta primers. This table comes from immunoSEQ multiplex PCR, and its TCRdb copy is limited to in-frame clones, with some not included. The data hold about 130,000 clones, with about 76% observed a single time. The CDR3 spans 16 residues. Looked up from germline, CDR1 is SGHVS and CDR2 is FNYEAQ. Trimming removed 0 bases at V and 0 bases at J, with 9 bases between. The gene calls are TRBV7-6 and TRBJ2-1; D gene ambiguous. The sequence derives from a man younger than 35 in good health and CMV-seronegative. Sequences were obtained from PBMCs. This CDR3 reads CASSLAPSSSYNEQFF. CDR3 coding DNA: TGTGCCAGCAGCTTAGCGCCATCGAGCTCCTACAATGAGCAGTTCTTC.